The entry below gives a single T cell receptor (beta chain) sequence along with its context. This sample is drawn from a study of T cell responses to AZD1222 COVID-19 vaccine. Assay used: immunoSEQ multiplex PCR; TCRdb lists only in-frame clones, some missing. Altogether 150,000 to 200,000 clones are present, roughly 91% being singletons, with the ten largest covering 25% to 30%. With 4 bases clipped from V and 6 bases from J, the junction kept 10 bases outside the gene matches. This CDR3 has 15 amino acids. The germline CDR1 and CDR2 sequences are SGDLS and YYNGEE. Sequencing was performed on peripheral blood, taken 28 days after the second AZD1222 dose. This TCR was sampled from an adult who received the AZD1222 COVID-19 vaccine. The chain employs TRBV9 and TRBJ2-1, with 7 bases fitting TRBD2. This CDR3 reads CASSYGTTLANEQFF. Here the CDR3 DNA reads TGTGCCAGCAGCTACGGGACTACCCTCGCCAATGAGCAGTTCTTC.